These T cell receptor beta chains were read from a single sample in a study of response to subunit inactivated influenza vaccine. TCRdb re-analysed the RT-PCR reads in MiXCR, keeping a single row per CDR3 protein. This repertoire shows hundreds of thousands of distinct CDR3 sequences, 7.6% found once; its top ten account for 10% to 15%. Sequenced here: PBMCs from blood, sampled less than 30 months after vaccination. These receptors were obtained from a man between 50 and 70 years old who received an inactivated influenza vaccine. Both conserved end residues are part of each CDR3. D genes are given only for firm matches.

v_gene: TRBV4-3
j_gene: TRBJ1-1
d_gene: -
CDR3aa: CASSQDAAGYTEAFF

v_gene: TRBV18
j_gene: TRBJ1-5
d_gene: -
CDR3aa: CASSPQGDQPQHF

v_gene: TRBV5-1
j_gene: TRBJ2-5
d_gene: -
CDR3aa: CASSSVQETQYF

v_gene: TRBV27
j_gene: TRBJ2-2
d_gene: -
CDR3aa: CASSLSSGTIGWGELFF

v_gene: TRBV29-1
j_gene: TRBJ2-1
d_gene: -
CDR3aa: CSVEGSAQSSYNEQFF

v_gene: TRBV13
j_gene: TRBJ2-5
d_gene: -
CDR3aa: CASSFLQETQYF

v_gene: TRBV4-1
j_gene: TRBJ1-5
d_gene: -
CDR3aa: CASSQERSTNQPQHF

v_gene: TRBV5-6
j_gene: TRBJ1-1
d_gene: TRBD1
CDR3aa: CASSFQGELSTEAFF

v_gene: TRBV11-3
j_gene: TRBJ2-5
d_gene: -
CDR3aa: CASSLGAHEETQYF

v_gene: TRBV10-3
j_gene: TRBJ2-7
d_gene: -
CDR3aa: CAISDPARGRSYEQYF

v_gene: TRBV4-3
j_gene: TRBJ1-1
d_gene: -
CDR3aa: CASSQKVGATEAFF

v_gene: TRBV21-1
j_gene: TRBJ2-6
d_gene: -
CDR3aa: CASSKVGGLAGSGANVLTF

v_gene: TRBV3-1
j_gene: TRBJ1-6
d_gene: TRBD1
CDR3aa: CASSPGQTNSPLHF

v_gene: TRBV6-5
j_gene: TRBJ2-7
d_gene: TRBD1
CDR3aa: CASSYSSSGQESYEQYF

v_gene: TRBV7-2
j_gene: TRBJ1-5
d_gene: TRBD1
CDR3aa: CASSPRQGRQPQHF

v_gene: TRBV4-2
j_gene: TRBJ2-4
d_gene: -
CDR3aa: CASSQVKSTVKNIQYF

v_gene: TRBV6-1
j_gene: TRBJ2-1
d_gene: -
CDR3aa: CASSEAGRGSNEQFF

v_gene: TRBV20-1
j_gene: TRBJ2-1
d_gene: -
CDR3aa: CSAPTPLTYNEQFF

v_gene: TRBV7-9
j_gene: TRBJ2-1
d_gene: TRBD2
CDR3aa: CASSLRRNSGGRNEQFF

v_gene: TRBV27
j_gene: TRBJ2-2
d_gene: -
CDR3aa: CASTELGAPANTGELFF

v_gene: TRBV6-6
j_gene: TRBJ2-3
d_gene: -
CDR3aa: CASSYFPGRQRGSAYTDTQYF

v_gene: TRBV2
j_gene: TRBJ2-1
d_gene: -
CDR3aa: CASRDPGINYNEQFF

v_gene: TRBV5-1
j_gene: TRBJ2-1
d_gene: -
CDR3aa: CASSPSTIYNEQFF

v_gene: TRBV20-1
j_gene: TRBJ2-7
d_gene: TRBD2
CDR3aa: CSDAGGSYEQYF

v_gene: TRBV2
j_gene: TRBJ1-6
d_gene: TRBD1
CDR3aa: CASRDLNRDRGYSPLHF

v_gene: TRBV6-1
j_gene: TRBJ2-1
d_gene: TRBD2
CDR3aa: CASITSTAEKTLAGTSIYEQFF

v_gene: TRBV5-1
j_gene: TRBJ1-1
d_gene: TRBD1
CDR3aa: CASSSGQGAAEAFF

v_gene: TRBV5-6
j_gene: TRBJ1-1
d_gene: -
CDR3aa: CASSSLLQVGGLNTEAFF

v_gene: TRBV19
j_gene: TRBJ1-5
d_gene: -
CDR3aa: CASSIDRNNQPQHF

v_gene: TRBV5-1
j_gene: TRBJ1-2
d_gene: -
CDR3aa: CASSLGWDYGYTF

v_gene: TRBV20-1
j_gene: TRBJ2-1
d_gene: TRBD2
CDR3aa: CSARGPAASGAQGEQFF

v_gene: TRBV7-9
j_gene: TRBJ2-3
d_gene: -
CDR3aa: CASSAGNTQYF

v_gene: TRBV12-3/TRBV12-4
j_gene: TRBJ2-5
d_gene: -
CDR3aa: CASSSTVTQYF

v_gene: TRBV7-9
j_gene: TRBJ2-2
d_gene: TRBD1
CDR3aa: CASGTVPGQGAYGELFF

v_gene: TRBV28
j_gene: TRBJ2-7
d_gene: -
CDR3aa: CASSFLQYRFEQYF

v_gene: TRBV18
j_gene: TRBJ1-4
d_gene: -
CDR3aa: CASSSTGTPSTNEKLFF

v_gene: TRBV4-2
j_gene: TRBJ2-3
d_gene: TRBD1
CDR3aa: CASSQAPRTGGDTQYF

v_gene: TRBV12-3/TRBV12-4
j_gene: TRBJ2-4
d_gene: -
CDR3aa: CASSPGEGGAKNIQYF

v_gene: TRBV29-1
j_gene: TRBJ2-7
d_gene: -
CDR3aa: CSALTPSEQYF

v_gene: TRBV4-2
j_gene: TRBJ2-7
d_gene: -
CDR3aa: CASSQESQGPYEQYF

v_gene: TRBV20-1
j_gene: TRBJ2-2
d_gene: -
CDR3aa: CSASWKGSAGELFF

v_gene: TRBV28
j_gene: TRBJ1-5
d_gene: TRBD1
CDR3aa: CASRDRAHQPQHF

v_gene: TRBV12-3/TRBV12-4
j_gene: TRBJ1-5
d_gene: -
CDR3aa: CASSPQATQPQHF

v_gene: TRBV29-1
j_gene: TRBJ1-2
d_gene: -
CDR3aa: CSALGLSFGYTF

v_gene: TRBV6-5
j_gene: TRBJ2-1
d_gene: TRBD2
CDR3aa: CASSSDRDYHNEQFF

v_gene: TRBV10-3
j_gene: TRBJ1-2
d_gene: TRBD1
CDR3aa: CAISRQGAKNGYTF

v_gene: TRBV28
j_gene: TRBJ1-2
d_gene: TRBD1
CDR3aa: CASSSPGQGGGYTF

v_gene: TRBV7-8
j_gene: TRBJ2-5
d_gene: TRBD2
CDR3aa: CASSSLVRRLAGGKETQYF

v_gene: TRBV20-1
j_gene: TRBJ2-7
d_gene: TRBD1
CDR3aa: CSASVTGQGYYEQYF

v_gene: TRBV15
j_gene: TRBJ2-1
d_gene: TRBD2
CDR3aa: CATSFPPAGLYNEQFF

v_gene: TRBV29-1
j_gene: TRBJ1-4
d_gene: TRBD1
CDR3aa: CSGGQGVNEKLFF

v_gene: TRBV5-4
j_gene: TRBJ1-3
d_gene: TRBD1
CDR3aa: CASSPGQGLGNTIYF

v_gene: TRBV10-3
j_gene: TRBJ2-1
d_gene: TRBD2
CDR3aa: CAIGSGTSGTRYEQFF

v_gene: TRBV20-1
j_gene: TRBJ2-1
d_gene: TRBD1
CDR3aa: CSVRGPPLFNEQFF

v_gene: TRBV20-1
j_gene: TRBJ2-7
d_gene: -
CDR3aa: CSTGSHSYEQYF